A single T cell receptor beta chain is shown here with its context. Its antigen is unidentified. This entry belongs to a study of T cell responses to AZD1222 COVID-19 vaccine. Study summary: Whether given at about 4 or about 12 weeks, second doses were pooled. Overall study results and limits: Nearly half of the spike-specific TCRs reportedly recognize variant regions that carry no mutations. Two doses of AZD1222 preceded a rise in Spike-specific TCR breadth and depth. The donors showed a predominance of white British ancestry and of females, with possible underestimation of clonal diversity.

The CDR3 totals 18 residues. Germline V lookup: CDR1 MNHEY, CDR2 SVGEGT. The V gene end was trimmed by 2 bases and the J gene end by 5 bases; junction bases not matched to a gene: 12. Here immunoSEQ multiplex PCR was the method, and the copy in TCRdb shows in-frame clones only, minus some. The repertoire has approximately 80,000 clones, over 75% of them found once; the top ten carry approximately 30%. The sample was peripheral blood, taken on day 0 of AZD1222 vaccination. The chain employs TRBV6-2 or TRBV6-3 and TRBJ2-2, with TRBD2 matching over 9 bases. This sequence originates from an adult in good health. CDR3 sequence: CASSYTPSAGGWTGELFF. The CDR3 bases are TGTGCCAGCAGTTACACGCCCTCTGCGGGAGGGTGGACCGGGGAGCTGTTTTTT.